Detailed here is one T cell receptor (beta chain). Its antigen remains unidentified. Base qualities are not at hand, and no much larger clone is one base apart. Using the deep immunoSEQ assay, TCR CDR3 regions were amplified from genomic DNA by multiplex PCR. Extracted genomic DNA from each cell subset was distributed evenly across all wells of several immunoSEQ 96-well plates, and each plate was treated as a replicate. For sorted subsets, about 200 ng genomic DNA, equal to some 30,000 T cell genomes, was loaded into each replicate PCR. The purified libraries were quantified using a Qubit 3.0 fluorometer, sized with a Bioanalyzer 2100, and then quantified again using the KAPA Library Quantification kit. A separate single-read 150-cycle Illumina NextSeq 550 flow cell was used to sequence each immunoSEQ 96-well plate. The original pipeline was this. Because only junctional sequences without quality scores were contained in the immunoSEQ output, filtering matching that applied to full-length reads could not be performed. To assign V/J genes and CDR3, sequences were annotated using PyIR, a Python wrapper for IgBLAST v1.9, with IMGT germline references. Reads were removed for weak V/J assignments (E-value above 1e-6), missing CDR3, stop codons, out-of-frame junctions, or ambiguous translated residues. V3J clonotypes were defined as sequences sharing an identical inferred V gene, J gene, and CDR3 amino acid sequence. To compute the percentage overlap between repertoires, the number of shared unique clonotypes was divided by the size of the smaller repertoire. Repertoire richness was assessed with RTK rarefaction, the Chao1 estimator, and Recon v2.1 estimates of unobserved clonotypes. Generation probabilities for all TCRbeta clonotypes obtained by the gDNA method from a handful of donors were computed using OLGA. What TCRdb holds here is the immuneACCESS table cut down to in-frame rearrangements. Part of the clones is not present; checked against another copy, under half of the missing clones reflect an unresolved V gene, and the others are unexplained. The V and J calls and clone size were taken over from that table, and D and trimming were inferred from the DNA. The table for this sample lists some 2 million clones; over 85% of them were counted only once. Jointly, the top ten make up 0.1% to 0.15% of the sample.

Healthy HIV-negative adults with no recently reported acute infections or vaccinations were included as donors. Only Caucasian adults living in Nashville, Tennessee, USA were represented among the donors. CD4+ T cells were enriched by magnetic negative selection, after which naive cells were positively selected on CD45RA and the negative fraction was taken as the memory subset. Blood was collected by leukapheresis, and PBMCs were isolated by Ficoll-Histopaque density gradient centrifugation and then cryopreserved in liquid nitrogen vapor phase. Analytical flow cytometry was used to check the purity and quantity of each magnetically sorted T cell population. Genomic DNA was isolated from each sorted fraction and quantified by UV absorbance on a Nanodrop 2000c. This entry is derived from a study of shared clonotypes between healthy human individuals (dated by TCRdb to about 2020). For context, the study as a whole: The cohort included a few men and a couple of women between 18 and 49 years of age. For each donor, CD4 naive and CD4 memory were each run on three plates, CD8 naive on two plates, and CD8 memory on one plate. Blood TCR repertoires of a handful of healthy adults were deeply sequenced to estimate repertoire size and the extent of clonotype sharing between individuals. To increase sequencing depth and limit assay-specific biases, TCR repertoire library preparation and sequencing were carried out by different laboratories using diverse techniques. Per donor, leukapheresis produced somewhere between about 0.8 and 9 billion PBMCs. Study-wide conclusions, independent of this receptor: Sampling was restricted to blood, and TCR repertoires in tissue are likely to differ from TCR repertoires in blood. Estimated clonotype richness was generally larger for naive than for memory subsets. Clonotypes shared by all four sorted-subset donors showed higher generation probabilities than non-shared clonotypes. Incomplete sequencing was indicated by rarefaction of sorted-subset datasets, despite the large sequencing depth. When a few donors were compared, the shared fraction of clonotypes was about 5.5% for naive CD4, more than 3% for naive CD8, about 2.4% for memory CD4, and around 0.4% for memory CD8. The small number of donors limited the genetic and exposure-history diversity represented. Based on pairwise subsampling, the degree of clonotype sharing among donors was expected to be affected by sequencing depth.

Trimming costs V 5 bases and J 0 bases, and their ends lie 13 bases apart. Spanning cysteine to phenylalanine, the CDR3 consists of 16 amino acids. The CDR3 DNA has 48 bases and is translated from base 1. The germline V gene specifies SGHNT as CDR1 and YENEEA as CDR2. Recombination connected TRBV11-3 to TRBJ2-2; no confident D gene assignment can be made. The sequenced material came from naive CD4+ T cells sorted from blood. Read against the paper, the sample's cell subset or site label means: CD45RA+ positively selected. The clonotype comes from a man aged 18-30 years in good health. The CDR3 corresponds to CASSPTRQANTGELFF. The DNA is TGTGCCAGCAGCCCCACTCGACAAGCGAACACCGGGGAGCTGTTTTTT.